A selection of T cell receptor beta chains follows, all from one sample in a study of blood T cell repertoires in COVID-19. Produced via immunoSEQ multiplex PCR; TCRdb's table is partial and in-frame only. The repertoire holds about 480,000 clones, with roughly 91% as singletons. What was sequenced was peripheral blood. These TCRs come from a woman aged 50 to 65 with COVID-19, enrolled during active disease. The CDR3 runs from the conserved cysteine through the conserved F or W. D genes are given only for firm matches. Some rows have no size entry. The others give once, few or many, or a class for an expanded clone.

>TRBJ1-2|.|TRBV29-1|TRBD1
CSAGTGSDGYTF
TGCAGCGCCGGGACAGGGTCGGATGGCTACACCTTC
>TRBJ2-1|.|TRBV5-1|TRBD2
CASSSPLAGGYNEQFF
TGCGCCAGCAGCTCTCCCCTAGCGGGGGGGTACAATGAGCAGTTCTTC
>TRBJ1-1|.|TRBV7-8|TRBD1
CASSPPGQGVNTEAFF
TGTGCCAGCAGCCCACCTGGACAGGGCGTGAACACTGAAGCTTTCTTT
>TRBJ1-1|.|TRBV25-1|.
CASSEFDSNTEAFF
TGTGCCAGCAGTGAATTCGACAGTAACACTGAAGCTTTCTTT
>TRBJ2-3|.|TRBV19|TRBD2
CASSIGAGGYLTDTQYF
TGTGCCAGTAGTATTGGGGCGGGGGGATATCTCACAGATACGCAGTATTTT
>TRBJ2-3|.|TRBV11-3|TRBD1
CASSSGQGSTDTQYF
TGTGCCAGCAGCTCGGGACAGGGGAGCACAGATACGCAGTATTTT
>TRBJ1-2|.|TRBV12-3/TRBV12-4|.
CASSTPNGGYTF
TGTGCCAGCAGTACCCCCAATGGCGGCTACACCTTC
>TRBJ2-5|.|TRBV3-1/TRBV3-2|.
CASSHRTDLRTQYF
TGTGCCAGCAGCCACCGGACAGATCTCCGGACCCAGTACTTC
>TRBJ1-2|.|TRBV7-2|.
CASSLVSRQDVGGYTF
TGTGCCAGCAGCTTAGTAAGTAGGCAGGATGTCGGTGGCTACACCTTC
>TRBJ2-3|.|TRBV2|TRBD1
CASRLGGTGGPDTQYF
TGTGCCAGCAGACTGGGGGGGACAGGGGGCCCAGATACGCAGTATTTT
>TRBJ1-1|.|TRBV7-2|.
CASSWGAGGTEAFF
TGTGCCAGCAGCTGGGGGGCGGGGGGCACTGAAGCTTTCTTT
>TRBJ2-7|.|TRBV6-5|.
CASLARQAGSYEQYF
TGTGCCAGCCTGGCCCGACAGGCAGGAAGCTACGAGCAGTACTTC
>TRBJ2-2|.|TRBV3-1/TRBV3-2|TRBD2
CASSPIAGGTGELFF
TGTGCCAGCAGCCCCATTGCGGGAGGAACCGGGGAGCTGTTTTTT
>TRBJ1-5|.|TRBV2|.
CASSLQLYSNQPQHF
TGTGCCAGCAGTCTACAGCTTTATAGCAATCAGCCCCAGCATTTT
>TRBJ2-7|few|TRBV14|.
CASSPWTESYEQYF
TGTGCCAGCAGCCCTTGGACTGAATCCTACGAGCAGTACTTC
>TRBJ2-5|.|TRBV3-1/TRBV3-2|TRBD1
CASSHPGGAETQYF
TGTGCCAGCAGTCACCCAGGGGGCGCAGAGACCCAGTACTTC
>TRBJ2-2|.|TRBV19|TRBD2
CATRGGWAGELFF
TGTGCCACCCGGGGGGGATGGGCCGGGGAGCTGTTTTTT
>TRBJ1-6|.|TRBV6-1|TRBD1
CASSEQTGGFGSPLHF
TGTGCCAGCAGTGAACAAACAGGGGGCTTCGGTTCACCCCTCCACTTT
>TRBJ1-1|few|TRBV27|TRBD1
CATKDREDTEAFF
TGTGCCACCAAAGACAGGGAGGACACTGAAGCTTTCTTT
>TRBJ2-1|.|TRBV19|.
CASSQGTSSSNEQFF
TGTGCCAGTAGTCAAGGGACTTCCTCAAGCAATGAGCAGTTCTTC
>TRBJ2-3|.|TRBV18|TRBD2
CASSRPTSASTDTQYF
TGTGCCAGCTCACGCCCTACTAGCGCCTCTACAGATACGCAGTATTTT
>TRBJ2-1|.|TRBV7-9|TRBD2
CASSLAPGTSGRLYNEQFF
TGTGCCAGCAGCTTAGCGCCTGGGACTAGCGGGCGTCTATACAATGAGCAGTTCTTC
>TRBJ2-4|once|TRBV30|.
CAWSTGPGVAKNIQYF
TGTGCCTGGAGTACTGGCCCGGGGGTAGCCAAAAACATTCAGTACTTC
>TRBJ2-5|.|TRBV11-1|.
CASSSPGDGAQETQYF
TGTGCCAGCAGCTCCCCGGGGGACGGTGCCCAAGAGACCCAGTACTTC
>TRBJ1-2|.|TRBV6-5|.
CASSPTGDRGYTF
TGTGCCAGCAGCCCCACGGGGGATCGAGGCTACACCTTC
>TRBJ2-1|.|TRBV7-9|.
CASSLGQVLFF
TGTGCCAGCAGCTTAGGACAGGTATTGTTCTTC
>TRBJ1-4|.|TRBV15|TRBD1
CATSLDRDSLTNEKLFF
TGTGCCACCAGCCTCGACAGGGACAGTTTAACTAATGAAAAACTGTTTTTT
>TRBJ1-4|once|TRBV28|.
CASSQDSLNEKLFF
TGTGCCAGCAGTCAAGACAGCCTTAATGAAAAACTGTTTTTT
>TRBJ2-2|.|TRBV3-1/TRBV3-2|.
CASSQVAFFTGELFF
TGTGCCAGCAGCCAAGTAGCTTTCTTTACCGGGGAGCTGTTTTTT
>TRBJ1-3|.|TRBV19|TRBD1
CASSTTGVAGNTIYF
TGTGCCAGTAGTACGACAGGGGTAGCTGGAAACACCATATATTTT
>TRBJ1-5|.|TRBV29-1|TRBD1
CSVGDRDNQPQHF
TGCAGCGTGGGGGACAGGGATAATCAGCCCCAGCATTTT
>TRBJ1-4|.|TRBV5-4|TRBD1
CASSHLQGTNEKLFF
TGTGCCAGCAGCCACCTACAGGGGACGAATGAAAAACTGTTTTTT
>TRBJ1-2|.|TRBV30|.
CAWSVSPRDTGNTF
TGTGCCTGGAGCGTATCCCCCCGGGACACCGGAAACACCTTC
>TRBJ1-2|.|TRBV7-2|.
CASSLITDGIYGYTF
TGTGCCAGCAGCTTAATAACAGACGGAATCTATGGCTACACCTTC
>TRBJ2-3|.|TRBV6-1|TRBD2
CASSVTAPGGTDTQYF
TGTGCCAGCAGTGTAACAGCTCCCGGGGGGACAGATACGCAGTATTTT
>TRBJ1-3|.|TRBV2|TRBD1
CASSDRGSSGNTIYF
TGTGCCAGCAGTGACAGGGGGAGCTCTGGAAACACCATATATTTT
>TRBJ1-2|.|TRBV5-6|.
CASSLAGEYGYTF
TGTGCCAGCAGCTTGGCCGGGGAATATGGCTACACCTTC
>TRBJ1-2|.|TRBV29-1|.
CSVDRGDDYGYTF
TGCAGCGTTGACAGGGGAGATGACTATGGCTACACCTTC
>TRBJ1-1|.|TRBV7-2|.
CASSWDGRGTEAFF
TGTGCCAGCAGCTGGGATGGCAGAGGGACTGAAGCTTTCTTT
>TRBJ1-1|.|TRBV3-1/TRBV3-2|.
CASSSRVTEAFF
TGTGCCAGCAGCTCCAGGGTCACTGAAGCTTTCTTT
>TRBJ1-3|.|TRBV7-9|.
CASSLGRWAAGNTIYF
TGTGCCAGCAGCTTAGGACGCTGGGCTGCTGGAAACACCATATATTTT
>TRBJ2-2|.|TRBV9|.
CASMGGTGELFF
TGTGCCAGTATGGGGGGCACCGGGGAGCTGTTTTTT
>TRBJ1-4|.|TRBV9|TRBD1
CASSGRSGTDENEKLFF
TGTGCCAGCAGCGGCCGATCTGGGACAGACGAAAATGAAAAACTGTTTTTT
>TRBJ2-5|.|TRBV5-4|.
CASSLVGSGETQYF
TGTGCCAGCAGCTTGGTGGGGAGTGGGGAGACCCAGTACTTC
>TRBJ1-1|.|TRBV19|.
CASSVRGLRNTEAFF
TGTGCCAGTAGTGTAAGAGGACTGCGGAACACTGAAGCTTTCTTT
>TRBJ2-3|.|TRBV5-1|TRBD2
CASSIPTSGGATDTQYF
TGCGCCAGCAGCATCCCGACTAGCGGGGGGGCCACAGATACGCAGTATTTT